Listed below are T cell receptor beta chains from one sample, sequenced in a study of blood T cell repertoires in COVID-19. Some clones are missing from TCRdb's copy, which holds only in-frame ones; the method was immunoSEQ multiplex PCR. Of 190,000 or so clones detected, around 87% appear once; the ten largest clones hold 2.7%. The sample consisted of peripheral blood. Every receptor here comes from a man aged 35 to 55 with active or convalescent COVID-19. Both conserved end residues are part of each CDR3. A D gene is named only where the DNA matches it firmly. Clone size is stated in some rows and not others, as once, few, many or a class when expanded.

-	-	TRBV5-1	TRBJ1-1	CASSLGGLRANTEAFF	TGCGCCAGCAGCTTGGGAGGTCTCAGGGCGAACACTGAAGCTTTCTTT
-	TRBD1	TRBV18	TRBJ2-2	CASSPGQENTGELFF	TGTGCCAGCTCACCGGGACAGGAGAACACCGGGGAGCTGTTTTTT
-	-	TRBV6-5	TRBJ1-1	CASSFGQLNTEAFF	TGTGCCAGCAGTTTCGGACAGCTGAACACTGAAGCTTTCTTT
-	TRBD2	TRBV4-1	TRBJ2-1	CATSPGLATNEQFF	TGCGCCACCAGTCCGGGACTAGCAACCAATGAGCAGTTCTTC
-	TRBD1	TRBV12-3/TRBV12-4	TRBJ2-5	CASGRGTGGTQYF	TGTGCCAGCGGACGTGGGACAGGGGGGACCCAGTACTTC
-	-	TRBV5-1	TRBJ2-7	CASSLGQGWTYEQYF	TGCGCCAGCAGCTTGGGGCAGGGGTGGACCTACGAGCAGTACTTC
-	TRBD2	TRBV7-6	TRBJ2-7	CASSLTTAGGNYEQYF	TGTGCCAGCAGCTTAACAACAGCGGGGGGGAACTACGAGCAGTACTTC
-	-	TRBV12-1	TRBJ2-1	CASSFAVAGGLNEQFF	TGTGCCAGCAGCTTTGCGGTAGCGGGGGGGCTCAATGAGCAGTTCTTC
-	-	TRBV5-1	TRBJ1-3	CASSLVTGQRNTIYF	TGCGCCAGCAGCTTGGTTACAGGGCAGAGGAACACCATATATTTT
-	TRBD1	TRBV4-1	TRBJ2-7	CASSRARLTGPSSYEQYF	TGCGCCAGCAGTCGTGCTCGATTGACAGGGCCGAGCTCCTACGAGCAGTACTTC
-	-	TRBV9	TRBJ1-2	CASSNSPPGRERGYTF	TGTGCCAGCAGCAACTCCCCCCCGGGCAGGGAACGTGGCTACACCTTC
-	-	TRBV5-4	TRBJ1-2	CASSLPGTRDYGYTF	TGTGCCAGCAGCTTGCCAGGGACAAGGGACTATGGCTACACCTTC
-	TRBD1	TRBV7-7	TRBJ2-2	CASSLGQDGELFF	TGTGCTAGCAGCCTGGGACAGGACGGGGAGCTGTTTTTT
-	TRBD1	TRBV10-3	TRBJ2-2	CAISDRGQGMNTGELFF	TGTGCCATCAGCGATAGGGGACAGGGGATGAACACCGGGGAGCTGTTTTTT
-	-	TRBV15	TRBJ1-5	CATSRVDTASQPQHF	TGTGCCACCAGCAGAGTGGACACAGCCAGCCAGCCCCAGCATTTT
-	-	TRBV5-4	TRBJ1-3	CASSFFTGAIVHSGNTIYF	TGTGCCAGCAGCTTTTTTACGGGAGCGATTGTTCACTCTGGAAACACCATATATTTT
-	-	TRBV19	TRBJ1-6	CASSIRGPDSPLHF	TGTGCCAGTAGTATCCGAGGCCCGGATTCACCCCTCCACTTT
-	-	TRBV13	TRBJ2-2	CASSFRVSGELFF	TGTGCCAGCAGTTTCAGGGTGTCCGGGGAGCTGTTTTTT
-	TRBD1	TRBV11-2	TRBJ1-1	CASSPRTGGRDTEAFF	TGTGCCAGCAGCCCCAGGACAGGGGGGAGGGACACTGAAGCTTTCTTT
once	-	TRBV2	TRBJ2-5	CASSPSRGQETQYF	TGTGCCAGCAGCCCATCCAGGGGCCAAGAGACCCAGTACTTC